This T cell receptor (beta chain) originates from a study of cytomegalovirus exposure and HLA in healthy donors. Trimming took 3 bases from V and 0 from J, leaving 12 bases between them. The CDR3 covers 17 residues. Germline loops: CDR1 SGHAT, CDR2 FQNNGV. The study ran its PCR with 60 Vbeta and 13 Jbeta primers. Measured with immunoSEQ multiplex PCR; TCRdb has only the in-frame clones, and not every one. This sample yields around 190,000 clones, of which approximately 85% are seen a single time; less than 2.5% belongs to the top ten. The chain joins TRBV11-2 to TRBJ2-6; tentatively, D is TRBD2 (5 bases). Sequenced: PBMCs. This sequence was found in a woman aged 50 to 60 in good health and CMV-seronegative. The CDR3 nucleotides are TGTGCCAGCAGCTTTTCGGGGATCGGCTCTGGGGCCAACGTCCTGACTTTC. Translated: CASSFSGIGSGANVLTF. Full variable domain (remainder filled in from reference TRBV11-2 and TRBJ2-6): EAGVAQSPRYKIIEKRQSVAFWCNPISGHATLYWYQQILGQGPKLLIQFQNNGVVDDSQLPKDRFSAERLKGVDSTLKIQPAKLEDSAVYLCASSFSGIGSGANVLTFGAGSRLTVL.